A single sample gave rise to the 16 T cell receptor beta chains below, sequenced in a study of cytomegalovirus exposure and HLA in healthy donors. The PCR employed 60 Vbeta primers together with 13 Jbeta primers. The repertoire was sequenced with immunoSEQ multiplex PCR; TCRdb's copy has only in-frame clones and lacks some. The data show about 120,000 clones, 75% to 90% seen once. Sequenced input: PBMCs. Every receptor here comes from a female donor in good health and CMV-seropositive.

About this clone: In the same sample, other DNA sequences code for this CDR3. V and J are TRBV30 and TRBJ1-5; D gene uncertain. V was trimmed by 2 bases and J by 2 bases, leaving 7 bases between them. Germline V lookup: CDR1 GTSNPN, CDR2 SVGIG (reference sequence). CDR3 length: 13 residues. CDR3 DNA sequence: TGTGCCTGGAGTTCAGGCGGCAATCAGCCCCAGCATTTT. This sequence encodes CAWSSGGNQPQHF.

A few counts support this clone. The chain joins TRBV5-6 to TRBJ2-5, with TRBD1 matching over 7 bases. Per the germline V gene, CDR1 is SGHDT and CDR2 is YYEEEE. The CDR3 spans 13 residues. With V trimmed by 4 bases and J by 5 bases, 5 bases remained unmatched. The DNA for the CDR3 is TGTGCCAGCAGCACCGGACAGGTCGAGACCCAGTACTTC. It codes for CASSTGQVETQYF.

This chain joins TRBV5-1 and TRBJ2-3, with D perhaps matching TRBD2 (5 bases). Germline V gives CDR1 SGHRS, CDR2 YFSETQ. Trimming shortened V by 2 bases and J by 7 bases, and 11 bases separated the two germline ends. This CDR3 is 13 amino acids long. The chain's CDR3 is CASSFGSVHTQYF. The DNA of the CDR3 is TGCGCCAGCAGCTTCGGTAGCGTACATACGCAGTATTTT.

The gene calls are TRBV29-1 and TRBJ2-2; perhaps TRBD1 as D (6 bases). Germline V CDR1 and CDR2: SQVTM, ANQGSEA. The CDR3 loop spans 14 amino acids. Trimming removed 6 bases from V and 1 base from J, with 12 bases in between. Here the CDR3 reads CSVGETGNTGELFF. CDR3 coding DNA: TGCAGCGTGGGGGAGACAGGGAACACCGGGGAGCTGTTTTTT.

The chain joins TRBV6-5 to TRBJ2-1; 9 bases are a match to TRBD2. This CDR3 has 16 amino acids. Germline V lookup: CDR1 MNHEY, CDR2 SVGAGI. V was pared by 0 bases and J by 7 bases, with 7 bases of the junction left unmatched. The CDR3 loop is CASSYSGRGGYNEQFF. The CDR3 coding sequence is TGTGCCAGCAGTTACTCAGGGCGGGGGGGCTATAATGAGCAGTTCTTC.

The chain is built from TRBV4-1 and TRBJ1-5; D might be TRBD1 (5 bases). Trimming left V 1 base short and J 1 base short, with 8 bases between. The CDR3 contains 15 residues. CDR1 is MGHRA and CDR2 is YSYEKL in the germline V gene. CDR3 sequence reads: CASSQGTSSNQPQHF. The DNA of the CDR3 is TGCGCCAGCAGCCAAGGGACATCGAGCAATCAGCCCCAGCATTTT.

The rearrangement links TRBV30 to TRBJ1-3; D might be TRBD1 (5 bases). The CDR3 contains 16 residues. The V end was cut by 0 bases, the J end by 4 bases, with 16 bases between. CDR1 and CDR2 from the germline V gene are GTSNPN and SVGIG (reference sequence). DNA of the CDR3: TGTGCCTGGAGTGTAGGGTTGCGGGGGACGGGAAACACCATATATTTT. It translates to CAWSVGLRGTGNTIYF.

The chain recombines TRBV15 with TRBJ1-1; 7 nucleotides line up with TRBD1. This CDR3 has 15 amino acids. Trimming took 4 bases from V and 2 from J; bases not matched to a gene: 7. Germline V gene lookup returns CDR1 LNHNV and CDR2 YYDKDF (reference sequence). DNA for the CDR3: TGTGCCACCAGCATTGGGACAGCGACCAACACTGAAGCTTTCTTT. Translating gives CATSIGTATNTEAFF.

In DNA, the CDR3 is TGTGCCAGCAGCTTTGCTCCAGGGGCGCAGGGCTACACCTTC. Translated, it gives CASSFAPGAQGYTF. V gene TRBV7-9 combines with J gene TRBJ1-2; TRBD1 might be the D (6 bases). Trimming left V 3 bases short and J 8 bases short, with 16 bases between. This CDR3 comprises 14 residues. Germline-derived CDR1 and CDR2 are SEHNR and FQNEAQ (reference sequence).

V usage is TRBV7-6 and J usage is TRBJ1-1; 7 bases match TRBD1. The germline V gene has CDR1 SGHVS and CDR2 FNYEAQ. The length of the CDR3 is 16 residues. Trimming removed 2 bases from V and 2 bases from J; junction bases left unmatched: 8. CDR3 amino acids: CASSLQTGKINTEAFF. DNA of the CDR3: TGTGCCAGCAGCTTACAGACAGGGAAGATAAACACTGAAGCTTTCTTT.

The chain combines TRBV7-2 with TRBJ2-1; D ambiguous. Germline assignment: CDR1 SGHTA and CDR2 FQGNSA. V was pared by 5 bases and J by 9 bases, with 14 bases between. The CDR3 runs 13 residues. Written as DNA, the CDR3 is TGTGCCAGCAGCATTGGGCCAAGTCTTGAGCAGTTCTTC. This encodes CASSIGPSLEQFF.

The chain carries TRBV9 and TRBJ1-1, with D unresolved. V was clipped by 0 bases and J by 7 bases, with 10 bases between them. CDR3 length: 13 amino acids. The germline V gene has CDR1 SGDLS and CDR2 YYNGEE. The CDR3 DNA is TGTGCCAGCAGCGTAGTGAGCCGGTTTGAAGCTTTCTTT. Translation: CASSVVSRFEAFF.

The rearrangement links TRBV10-1 to TRBJ2-7, with 8 bases matching TRBD2. Germline lookup yields CDR1 WNHNN and CDR2 SYGVQD (reference sequence). Trimming cost V 3 bases and J 3 bases; bases outside gene matches: 4. The CDR3 covers 14 residues. DNA of the CDR3: TGCGCCAGCAGTGAAAGGCTAGCGGGCTACGAGCAGTACTTC. Translated, it gives CASSERLAGYEQYF.

V gene TRBV5-1 combines with J gene TRBJ2-5; 13 bases agree with TRBD2. The junction had 9 bases not matched to a gene; V was cut back by 5 bases and J by 5 bases. The CDR3 loop spans 16 amino acids. Germline V CDR1 and CDR2: SGHRS, YFSETQ. The CDR3 DNA reads as TGCGCCAGCAGTTTTAGGACTAGCGGGGGTTTGGAGACCCAGTACTTC. Its translation: CASSFRTSGGLETQYF.

The rearrangement joins TRBV4-1 to TRBJ1-3, with 7 bases matching TRBD1. In germline, CDR1 is MGHRA, CDR2 YSYEKL. The V segment lost 3 bases and the J segment 7 bases; nucleotides outside the gene matches: 9. The CDR3 loop spans 15 amino acids. This CDR3 is CASSQQTGASNTIYF. In nucleotides, the CDR3 is TGCGCCAGCAGCCAGCAAACAGGGGCATCTAACACCATATATTTT.

The V gene is TRBV27, the J gene TRBJ1-1; 7 positions agree with TRBD1. The CDR3 extends over 14 amino acids. V was clipped by 3 bases and J by 5 bases; unmatched bases: 6. Per the germline V gene, CDR1 is MNHEY and CDR2 is SMNVEV (reference sequence). The CDR3 reads CASSFEQGRTEAFF. As DNA, the CDR3 is TGTGCCAGCAGTTTCGAACAGGGGAGGACTGAAGCTTTCTTT.